The clone carrying this TCR beta chain was found a few times. The CDR3 totals 17 residues. The germline V and J ends were trimmed by 4 bases and 4 bases, with 21 bases remaining between them. Germline CDR1 SGHRS, CDR2 YFSETQ. This sample is part of a study of T-cell memory formation after mild COVID-19. MiXCR, applied by TCRdb to the 5' RACE reads, yields one record per CDR3 protein. In the table there are approximately 260,000 distinct CDR3 sequences, 16% of which are singletons. V gene TRBV5-1 combines with J gene TRBJ2-1, with D possibly being TRBD2 (7 bases). Sequences were obtained from PBMCs or a T cell subset sorted from them (not recorded which). The TCR was taken from a man between 18 and 29 years old who had mild COVID-19 (a few samples of this study predate the infection). Cell type and time point are not known. In DNA form, the CDR3 reads TGCGCCAGCAGCGCCCTCCTGGGGGGGGCATCATACAATGAGCAGTTCTTC. Residues: CASSALLGGASYNEQFF. Drawing the rest from reference TRBV5-1 and TRBJ2-1, the complete variable domain is KAGVTQTPRYLIKTRGQQVTLSCSPISGHRSVSWYQQTPGQGLQFLFEYFSETQRNKGNFPGRFSGRQFSNSRSEMNVSTLELGDSALYLCASSALLGGASYNEQFFGPGTRLTVL.